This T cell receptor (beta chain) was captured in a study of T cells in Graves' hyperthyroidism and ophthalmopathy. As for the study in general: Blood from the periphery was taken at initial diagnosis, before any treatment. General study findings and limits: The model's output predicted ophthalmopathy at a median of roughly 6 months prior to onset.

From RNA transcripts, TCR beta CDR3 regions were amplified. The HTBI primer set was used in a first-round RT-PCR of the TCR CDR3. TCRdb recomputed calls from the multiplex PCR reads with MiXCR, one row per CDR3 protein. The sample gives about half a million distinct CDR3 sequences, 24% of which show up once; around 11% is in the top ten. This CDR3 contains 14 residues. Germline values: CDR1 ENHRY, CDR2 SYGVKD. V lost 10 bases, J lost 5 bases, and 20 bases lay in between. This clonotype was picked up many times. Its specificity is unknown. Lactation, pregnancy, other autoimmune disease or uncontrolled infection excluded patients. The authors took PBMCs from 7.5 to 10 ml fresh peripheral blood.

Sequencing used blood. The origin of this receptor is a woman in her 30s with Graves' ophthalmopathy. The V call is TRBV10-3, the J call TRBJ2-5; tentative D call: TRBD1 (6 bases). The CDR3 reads CATTRDMQFETQYF. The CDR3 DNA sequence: TGTGCCACGACCCGGGACATGCAGTTCGAGACCCAGTACTTC.